A selection of T cell receptor beta chains follows, all from one sample in a study of T cells in narcolepsy. Profiling relied on immunoSEQ multiplex PCR, and the TCRdb table lists in-frame clones only, not all of them. The sample yields tens of thousands of clones, roughly 80% seen once. Sequenced sample: memory (CD45RA-) CD4+ T cells from blood. These receptor sequences come from a human donor in good health. The CDR3 runs from the conserved cysteine through the conserved F or W. A D gene is named only where the DNA matches it firmly. Only some rows state a clone size, as once, few, many or a class for expanded clones.

size,D,J,V,CDR3,DNA
-,-,TRBJ1-4,TRBV2,CASSEQGGRMDEKLFF,TGTGCCAGCAGTGAACAGGGAGGGAGGATGGATGAAAAACTGTTTTTT
few,-,TRBJ1-1,TRBV27,CASSWLLDGTEAFF,TGTGCCAGCAGTTGGTTACTGGATGGCACTGAAGCTTTCTTT
-,-,TRBJ2-7,TRBV15,CATSRDPGLTYEQYF,TGTGCCACCAGCAGAGATCCGGGTCTCACCTACGAGCAGTACTTC
-,-,TRBJ2-1,TRBV5-1,CASSLQGNEQFF,TGCGCCAGCAGCTTACAGGGTAATGAGCAGTTCTTC
-,-,TRBJ2-4,TRBV28,CASSPDNIKNIQYF,TGTGCCAGCAGCCCTGACAATATTAAAAACATTCAGTACTTC
-,-,TRBJ1-6,TRBV7-2,CASSLAAGRGSPLHF,TGTGCCAGCAGCTTAGCGGCTGGTAGGGGTAGTCCCCTCCACTTT
-,TRBD2,TRBJ2-5,TRBV5-1,CASSGGRGGETQYF,TGCGCCAGCAGCGGGGGACGGGGGGGAGAGACCCAGTACTTC
-,TRBD1,TRBJ2-7,TRBV11-2,CASRRGQGGHYEQYF,TGTGCCAGCAGGCGGGGACAGGGGGGTCACTACGAGCAGTACTTC
-,-,TRBJ1-5,TRBV30,CAWMVGKEETYSNQPQHF,TGTGCCTGGATGGTAGGGAAGGAGGAAACCTATAGCAATCAGCCCCAGCATTTT
few,-,TRBJ1-1,TRBV5-4,CASSLAAGNTEAFF,TGTGCCAGCAGCTTGGCCGCTGGGAACACTGAAGCTTTCTTT
-,-,TRBJ1-1,TRBV28,CASRLGRLNTEAFF,TGTGCCAGCAGGCTGGGACGGTTGAACACTGAAGCTTTCTTT
few,TRBD2,TRBJ2-1,TRBV27,CASSSLAGGVNEQFF,TGTGCCAGCAGTTCGCTAGCGGGAGGCGTAAATGAGCAGTTCTTC
-,-,TRBJ1-5,TRBV28,CASSSEGGYSLNQPQHF,TGTGCCAGCAGTTCCGAGGGGGGATATTCCTTAAATCAGCCCCAGCATTTT
few,-,TRBJ2-2,TRBV6-5,CAPRGNTGELFF,TGTGCACCTCGGGGGAACACCGGGGAGCTGTTTTTT
-,-,TRBJ2-7,TRBV5-1,CASSLIGGRSYEQYF,TGCGCCAGCAGCTTGATTGGGGGGCGGTCCTACGAGCAGTACTTC
-,-,TRBJ2-7,TRBV19,CASSISIGTVGEQYF,TGTGCCAGTAGTATTAGTATAGGGACGGTCGGCGAGCAGTACTTC
-,-,TRBJ2-5,TRBV18,CASSPSGSRETQYF,TGTGCCAGCTCACCATCGGGTTCGCGAGAGACCCAGTACTTC
few,-,TRBJ1-5,TRBV6-1,CASSEGIVRGQPQHF,TGTGCCAGCAGTGAAGGTATCGTACGGGGACAGCCCCAGCATTTT
-,TRBD2,TRBJ2-5,TRBV5-4,CASSLRLAGETQYF,TGTGCCAGCAGCTTGAGGCTAGCGGGTGAGACCCAGTACTTC
-,TRBD2,TRBJ2-1,TRBV5-1,CASSYDVAGAHNEQFF,TGCGCCAGCAGCTATGACGTAGCGGGGGCCCACAATGAGCAGTTCTTC
-,-,TRBJ2-3,TRBV5-1,CASREVGDTQYF,TGCGCCAGCCGCGAGGTAGGAGATACGCAGTATTTT
-,-,TRBJ2-3,TRBV18,CASSPGWQKDTQYF,TGTGCCAGCTCACCCGGGTGGCAGAAGGATACGCAGTATTTT
once,-,TRBJ1-5,TRBV6-5,CASSYGDNQPQHF,TGTGCCAGCAGTTACGGGGACAATCAGCCCCAGCATTTT
-,-,TRBJ2-7,TRBV27,CASWRDTAYEQYF,TGTGCCAGCTGGAGGGACACCGCCTACGAGCAGTACTTC
-,-,TRBJ2-6,TRBV28,CASSPIQGSGFRGANVLTF,TGTGCCAGCAGCCCGATACAGGGTTCCGGCTTTCGGGGGGCCAACGTCCTGACTTTC
-,-,TRBJ1-6,TRBV7-2,CASRPGLPSSAPLHF,TGTGCCAGCAGGCCGGGCCTTCCCTCATCGGCGCCCCTCCACTTT
-,-,TRBJ2-2,TRBV2,CASSEGQGGRNTGELFF,TGTGCCAGCAGTGAAGGACAGGGAGGACGGAACACCGGGGAGCTGTTTTTT
once,TRBD1,TRBJ1-5,TRBV9,CASSEDRGLGQPQHF,TGTGCCAGCAGCGAGGACAGGGGGTTAGGACAGCCCCAGCATTTT
-,TRBD2,TRBJ2-5,TRBV6-1,CASRHGFGGAETQYF,TGTGCCAGCAGGCACGGTTTCGGGGGGGCGGAGACCCAGTACTTC
-,-,TRBJ1-3,TRBV11-2,CASSIGLSSGNTIYF,TGTGCCAGCAGCATCGGTCTAAGCTCTGGAAACACCATATATTTT
-,TRBD1,TRBJ1-2,TRBV19,CASSGQANNYGYTF,TGTGCCAGTAGTGGACAGGCGAACAACTATGGCTACACCTTC
once,-,TRBJ1-4,TRBV7-3,CASSLSANEKLFF,TGTGCCAGCAGCTTATCGGCTAATGAAAAACTGTTTTTT
once,TRBD2,TRBJ2-3,TRBV5-4,CASSLALAGVRDTQYF,TGTGCCAGCAGCTTGGCTCTAGCGGGAGTGAGAGATACGCAGTATTTT
-,-,TRBJ1-4,TRBV9,CASSGRDTTNEKLFF,TGTGCCAGCAGCGGCAGGGACACAACTAATGAAAAACTGTTTTTT
-,-,TRBJ2-5,TRBV25-1,CASSRDGNLPETQYF,TGTGCCAGCAGTAGGGACGGCAACCTCCCAGAGACCCAGTACTTC
-,-,TRBJ2-6,TRBV11-2,CASSLGVTRGSGANVLTF,TGTGCCAGCAGCTTAGGGGTGACCAGGGGCTCTGGGGCCAACGTCCTGACTTTC
few,TRBD1,TRBJ1-4,TRBV28,CASSPGQGDEKLFF,TGTGCCAGCAGTCCGGGACAGGGGGATGAAAAACTGTTTTTT
-,-,TRBJ2-5,TRBV9,CASSVSGRFGQETQYF,TGTGCCAGCAGCGTAAGTGGCCGCTTCGGGCAAGAGACCCAGTACTTC
-,TRBD1,TRBJ2-6,TRBV7-6,CASSSTAGTGSSGANVLTF,TGTGCCAGCAGCTCAACTGCCGGGACAGGGAGCTCTGGGGCCAACGTCCTGACTTTC
few,TRBD2,TRBJ2-1,TRBV6-5,CATVAGVVPNEQFF,TGTGCCACCGTAGCGGGAGTAGTACCCAATGAGCAGTTCTTC
-,-,TRBJ2-3,TRBV4-3,CASSQGPGQSTDTQYF,TGCGCCAGCAGCCAAGGGCCGGGCCAGAGCACAGATACGCAGTATTTT
-,-,TRBJ1-1,TRBV5-1,CASRLDSLNTEAFF,TGCGCCAGCAGACTGGACAGCTTGAACACTGAAGCTTTCTTT
-,TRBD2,TRBJ2-2,TRBV6-6,CATSVRGTNTGELFF,TGTGCCACCTCAGTGCGGGGGACGAACACCGGGGAGCTGTTTTTT
-,TRBD1,TRBJ2-5,TRBV27,CASSLSMGQGWETQYF,TGTGCCAGCAGTTTATCGATGGGACAGGGTTGGGAGACCCAGTACTTC
once,TRBD1,TRBJ2-7,TRBV5-5,CASSSTGQPAYEQYF,TGCGCCAGCAGCTCGACGGGACAGCCCGCCTACGAGCAGTACTTC
-,TRBD1,TRBJ1-3,TRBV6-1,CATGTGGNTIYF,TGTGCCACTGGGACAGGGGGAAACACCATATATTTT
-,-,TRBJ1-2,TRBV10-2,CASSDPSGAAFGYTF,TGCGCCAGCAGTGACCCCTCAGGGGCAGCTTTTGGCTACACCTTC
few,-,TRBJ1-1,TRBV7-6,CASSQVMNTEAFF,TGTGCCAGCAGCCAGGTTATGAACACTGAAGCTTTCTTT
-,-,TRBJ1-2,TRBV7-9,CASRGRRLYGYTF,TGTGCCAGCAGAGGACGTCGACTCTATGGCTACACCTTC
-,-,TRBJ1-2,TRBV7-9,CASSSIRDGPIGYTF,TGTGCCAGCAGTTCGATTAGGGACGGTCCCATAGGCTACACCTTC
-,-,TRBJ2-5,TRBV28,CASRESRETQYF,TGTGCCAGCAGGGAGAGTCGGGAGACCCAGTACTTC
-,-,TRBJ1-1,TRBV9,CASSVDSGTGTEAFF,TGTGCTAGCAGCGTAGACTCAGGGACGGGCACTGAAGCTTTCTTT
-,-,TRBJ1-2,TRBV6-4,CASSPEGQGLSYGYTF,TGTGCCAGCAGCCCGGAGGGGCAGGGATTATCCTATGGCTACACCTTC